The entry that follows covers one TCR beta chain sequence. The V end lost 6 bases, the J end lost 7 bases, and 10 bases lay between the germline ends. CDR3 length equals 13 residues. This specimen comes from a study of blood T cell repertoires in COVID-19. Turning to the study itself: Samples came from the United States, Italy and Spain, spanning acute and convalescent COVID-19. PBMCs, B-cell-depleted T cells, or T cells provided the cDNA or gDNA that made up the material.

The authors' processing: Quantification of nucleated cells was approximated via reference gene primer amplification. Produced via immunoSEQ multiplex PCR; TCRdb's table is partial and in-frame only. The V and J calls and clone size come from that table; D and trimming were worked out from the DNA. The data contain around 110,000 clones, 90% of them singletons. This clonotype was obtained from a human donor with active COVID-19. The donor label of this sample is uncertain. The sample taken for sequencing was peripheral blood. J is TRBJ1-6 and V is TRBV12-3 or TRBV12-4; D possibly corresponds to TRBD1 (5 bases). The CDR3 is CASRKDTNSPLHF. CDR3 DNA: TGTGCCAGCAGAAAGGACACCAATTCACCCCTCCACTTT.